In its sample, the clone carrying this T cell receptor beta chain was seen a few times. Its target is unknown. The library protocol tagged each TCR cDNA with a unique molecular identifier. Via MiXCR, TCRdb re-called the 5' RACE reads, giving one row per CDR3 protein. The data show 20,000 to 25,000 distinct CDR3 sequences, about 15% seen once. Indicated time point: sample taken at primary tumor resection. Tumor, nontumor lung or frozen PBMC supplied whole RNA that was sequenced unsorted. The data were obtained in a study of spatial heterogeneity in lung cancer. About the study: The correlation between TCR transcript counts in tumor regions and a T cell module score from matched bulk RNA-seq was strong.

Notes on the study in general: The study found that expanded intratumoral alpha and beta TCR counts tracked tumor mutation counts.

V was shortened by 3 bases and J by 0 bases, with 16 bases between the two germline ends. This CDR3 comprises 17 residues. The germline CDR1 and CDR2 sequences are KGHSH and LQKENI. The sample consisted of lung tumor tissue, taken at surgery. This rearrangement joins TRBV18 to TRBJ2-3; no clear D. The clonotype originates from a female donor with early-stage non-small cell lung cancer. The CDR3 bases are TGTGCCAGCTCACCCCCCAGAGCTTCTTCTAGCACAGATACGCAGTATTTT. Its translation: CASSPPRASSSTDTQYF. Combining the CDR3 with reference TRBV18 and TRBJ2-3 gives the whole variable domain NAGVMQNPRHLVRRRGQEARLRCSPMKGHSHVYWYRQLPEEGLKFMVYLQKENIIDESGMPKERFSAEFPKEGPSILRIQQVVRGDSAAYFCASSPPRASSSTDTQYFGPGTRLTVL.